This TCR beta chain was sequenced in a study of T cells in Graves' hyperthyroidism and ophthalmopathy. Hyperthyroidism of Graves' type that showed no ophthalmopathy progression within 18 months was stable. Researchers barred patients who had uncontrolled infection, other autoimmune disease, pregnancy or lactation. From RNA transcripts, TCR beta CDR3 regions were amplified. TCR CDR3 regions were first amplified by RT-PCR with HTBI primers. TCRdb itself ran the multiplex PCR reads through MiXCR, one entry per CDR3 protein. This sample has some 760,000 distinct CDR3 sequences, with 13% to 15% found just once. Germline values: CDR1 MNHNS, CDR2 SASEGT. CDR3 size: 14 residues. Trimming removed 8 bases at V and 0 bases at J, with 14 bases between.

The chain combines TRBV6-1 with TRBJ2-7; D is ambiguous. The TCR sequence derives from a woman aged 18-29 years with Graves' hyperthyroidism. The material sequenced was blood. The CDR3 here is CASLSPRSSYEQYF. CDR3 bases: TGTGCCAGCCTCTCTCCCCGGTCCTCCTACGAGCAGTACTTC.